Shown below are 30 T cell receptor beta chains from a single sample sequenced in a study of early T cells in non-severe SARS-CoV-2 infection (dated by TCRdb to the early 2020s). The receptor library was made with 5' RACE. The instrument given in TCRdb is NextSeq 500. Using fastp trimming at Q25 and MiXCR clonotype assembly, TCRdb reanalyzed the public sequencing data and kept in-frame beta chains. A single entry per CDR3 protein holds the most common genes and DNA from its merged rows. The sample table shows roughly 64,000 distinct CDR3 sequences, and 11% are seen once. The ten largest clones add up to nearly 3% of the sample. The sequencing used whole blood, collected at baseline. These receptors were collected from an adult who was a healthcare worker with PCR-confirmed SARS-CoV-2 infection or an uninfected control (not recorded which).

The genes are TRBV6-2 or TRBV6-3 and TRBJ1-6; unclear D gene. Trimming shortened V by 8 bases and J by 5 bases, and 10 bases separated the two germline ends. Germline loops: CDR1 MNHEY, CDR2 SVGEGT. The CDR3 has 13 residues. The DNA for the CDR3 is TGTGCCAGCTCCTCGGAAGATAATTCACCCCTCCACTTT. Encoded protein: CASSSEDNSPLHF.

This clonotype was seen only a few times. V gene TRBV12-3 or TRBV12-4 combines with J gene TRBJ2-3; D is ambiguous. This CDR3 spans 15 amino acids. The V gene lost 0 bases and the J gene lost 3 bases, with 10 bases spanning the gap. CDR3 loop: CASSLAASLTDTQYF. The CDR3 coding sequence is TGTGCCAGCAGTTTAGCCGCCAGTCTTACAGATACGCAGTATTTT.

This chain links TRBV7-9 with TRBJ1-1; TRBD1 might be the D (6 bases). Trimming took off 4 bases at V and 0 bases at J, with 12 bases between the two ends. Per germline, CDR1 SEHNR and CDR2 FQNEAQ (reference sequence). There are 15 residues in the CDR3. This CDR3 reads CASSSQGTLNTEAFF. The CDR3 nucleotides are TGTGCCAGCAGCTCGCAGGGGACCTTGAACACTGAAGCTTTCTTT.

This chain uses TRBV21-1 with TRBJ2-5; the table's TRBD2 call for D was not verified on the DNA. TRBV21-1 is an annotated pseudogene. This CDR3 contains 15 residues. The CDR3 loop reads CASPFLAEPQETQYF. DNA for the CDR3: TGTGCCAGCCCTTTTTTAGCGGAGCCTCAAGAGACCCAGTACTTC.

V is TRBV6-1 and J is TRBJ1-1; D remains unclear. The CDR3 covers 14 residues. The V and J ends lost 6 bases and 4 bases respectively, with 15 bases between them. Germline loops: CDR1 MNHNS, CDR2 SASEGT. The CDR3 DNA reads TGTGCCAGCAGCATGGCCCGAAGCGGCACTGAAGCTTTCTTT. It codes for CASSMARSGTEAFF.

The sample holds a few counts of this clonotype. The chain couples TRBV18 to TRBJ1-1, with TRBD1 as a possible D gene (6 bases). CDR3 size: 15 residues. Trimming left V 5 bases short and J 5 bases short, with 18 bases between. Per germline, CDR1 KGHSH and CDR2 LQKENI. CDR3 loop: CASSSIRGGDTEAFF. The CDR3 bases are TGTGCCAGCTCATCAATACGAGGGGGTGATACTGAAGCTTTCTTT.

The chain couples TRBV7-9 to TRBJ2-3, with unresolved D. Germline lookup yields CDR1 SEHNR and CDR2 FQNEAQ (reference sequence). This CDR3 is built from 14 residues. V was cut by 1 base and J by 6 bases, with 11 bases left in between. CDR3 region: CASSLVFGSDTQYF. The CDR3 DNA reads TGTGCCAGCAGCTTAGTATTCGGATCGGATACGCAGTATTTT.

This clonotype showed up just a few times. This rearrangement joins TRBV12-3 or TRBV12-4 to TRBJ1-6, with D unclear. The CDR3 is 15 amino acids. V was trimmed by 2 bases and J by 4 bases, leaving 9 bases between them. The DNA for the CDR3 is TGTGCCAGCAGTTTACTGGGTCCTTATAATTCACCCCTCCACTTT. Its protein product is CASSLLGPYNSPLHF.

Many counts were recorded for this clonotype. The chain joins TRBV6-1 to TRBJ1-1; D is unclear. V was shortened by 6 bases and J by 6 bases, with 14 bases between the two germline ends. Germline V lookup: CDR1 MNHNS, CDR2 SASEGT. The CDR3 covers 13 residues. CDR3: CASRQTGAAEAFF. CDR3 bases: TGTGCCAGCAGACAGACTGGCGCTGCTGAAGCTTTCTTT.

The rearrangement links TRBV30 to TRBJ2-7, with a weak D call TRBD1 (6 bases). The germline V gene encodes CDR1 GTSNPN and CDR2 SVGIG (reference sequence). With 7 bases removed from V and 3 bases from J, the gap between germline ends came to 16 bases. This CDR3 spans 13 amino acids. The CDR3 DNA reads as TGTGCCTACACGAGGGACACGAGCTACGAGCAGTACTTC. This sequence encodes CAYTRDTSYEQYF.

This clonotype was detected many times. This sequence joins TRBV5-4 and TRBJ1-2; no clear D gene. The V gene's germline CDR1 is SGHNT and CDR2 YYREEE (reference sequence). Trimming cost V 0 bases and J 4 bases, with 13 bases left between them. This CDR3 is built from 15 residues. The chain's CDR3 is CASSLAREGTYGYTF. The CDR3 coding sequence is TGTGCCAGCAGCTTGGCCAGAGAGGGCACCTATGGCTACACCTTC.

Many counts were recorded for this clonotype. The V and J genes are TRBV6-6 and TRBJ2-7; 7 bases are shared with TRBD1. This CDR3 is built from 14 residues. The germline V gene encodes CDR1 MNHNY and CDR2 SVGAGI (reference sequence). Trimming removed 6 bases from V and 3 bases from J; junction bases left unmatched: 8. CDR3 sequence (DNA): TGTGCCAGCAGACTGACCGGGACAGTCTACGAGCAGTACTTC. It translates to CASRLTGTVYEQYF.

The CDR3 DNA is TGCGCCAGCAGCACGGTTGCGCGGGGGCTCACTGAAGCTTTCTTT. Translating gives CASSTVARGLTEAFF. This chain joins TRBV5-1 and TRBJ1-1, with D perhaps TRBD1 (6 bases). Germline V lookup: CDR1 SGHRS, CDR2 YFSETQ. The CDR3 covers 15 residues. V was cut by 4 bases and J by 4 bases, with 17 bases left in between.

The chain has TRBV6-5 and TRBJ2-7, with 7 bases aligning to TRBD1. Looked up from germline, CDR1 is MNHEY and CDR2 is SVGAGI. CDR3 size: 14 residues. V lost 7 bases to trimming and J lost 2 bases; unmatched junction nucleotides: 8. CDR3 sequence reads: CASNWRTGPYEQYF. For the CDR3, the DNA is TGTGCCAGCAATTGGAGGACAGGACCCTACGAGCAGTACTTC.

The gene calls are TRBV7-2 and TRBJ2-7; tentatively, D is TRBD1 (6 bases). V lost 3 bases, J lost 4 bases, and 16 bases lay in between. The CDR3 contains 15 residues. Germline V gives CDR1 SGHTA, CDR2 FQGNSA. CDR3 protein: CASSFFWGQGYEQYF. The CDR3 bases are TGTGCCAGCAGCTTCTTTTGGGGGCAGGGATACGAGCAGTACTTC.

This clonotype was recorded a few times. CDR3 sequence: CASSEKGQLNEKLFF. The CDR3 coding sequence is TGTGCCAGCAGTGAAAAGGGACAGCTTAATGAAAAACTGTTTTTT. The J gene is TRBJ1-4, the V gene TRBV2, with TRBD1 identical over 7 bases. Germline V gives CDR1 SNHLY, CDR2 FYNNEI. This CDR3 has 15 amino acids. Trimming cost V 2 bases and J 4 bases; bases outside gene matches: 4.

The gene calls are TRBV7-2 and TRBJ1-2, with 8 bases aligning to TRBD1. With 5 bases clipped from V and 4 bases from J, the junction kept 3 bases outside the gene matches. The germline V gene has CDR1 SGHTA and CDR2 FQGNSA. CDR3 length: 13 amino acids. CDR3 DNA: TGTGCCAGCAGCGTGGGACAGGCCTATGGCTACACCTTC. Encoded protein: CASSVGQAYGYTF.

The table lists this clonotype with a count of one. The rearrangement uses TRBV5-1 and TRBJ1-4; the D gene is possibly TRBD1 (6 bases). Per the germline V gene, CDR1 is SGHRS and CDR2 is YFSETQ. The CDR3 extends over 18 amino acids. V was cut by 4 bases and J by 3 bases, with 22 bases left in between. In DNA, the CDR3 is TGCGCCAGCAGCCGCCAAACAGGGACGAACGGAGCTAATGAAAAACTGTTTTTT. Its translation: CASSRQTGTNGANEKLFF.

This chain uses TRBV27 with TRBJ1-2; maybe TRBD1 (6 bases). This CDR3 has 15 residues. V was shortened by 6 bases and J by 2 bases, with 16 bases between the two germline ends. CDR1 and CDR2 from the germline V gene are MNHEY and SMNVEV (reference sequence). The chain's CDR3 is CASRESQGRNYGYTF. Here the CDR3 DNA reads TGTGCCAGCAGGGAGAGTCAGGGGAGGAACTATGGCTACACCTTC.

The V gene is TRBV5-5, the J gene TRBJ1-1; TRBD1 is a possible D gene (6 bases). The germline V gene has CDR1 SGHKS and CDR2 YYEKEE (reference sequence). The CDR3 runs 13 residues. V lost 0 bases and J 4 bases, leaving 7 bases between the germline ends. The CDR3 protein is CASSLGQATEAFF. The CDR3 bases are TGTGCCAGCAGCTTGGGACAGGCCACTGAAGCTTTCTTT.

The chain is built from TRBV28 and TRBJ1-1; D is unresolved. The CDR3 runs to 15 residues. Germline CDR1 is MDHEN and CDR2 is SYDVKM. Trimming pared 1 base from V and 0 bases from J, leaving 9 bases between. The DNA of the CDR3 is TGTGCCAGCAGTTTATCAGCCATCTTGAACACTGAAGCTTTCTTT. Protein: CASSLSAILNTEAFF. Variable domain in full (rest from reference TRBV28 and TRBJ1-1): DVKVTQSSRYLVKRTGEKVFLECVQDMDHENMFWYRQDPGLGLRLIYFSYDVKMKEKGDIPEGYSVSREKKERFSLILESASTNQTSMYLCASSLSAILNTEAFFGQGTRLTVV.

This clonotype was seen at least ten times. The rearrangement links TRBV12-3 or TRBV12-4 to TRBJ1-5; weak D call: TRBD1 (6 bases). The CDR3 totals 13 residues. With 6 bases removed from V and 5 bases from J, the gap between germline ends came to 11 bases. The CDR3 protein is CASRRGGDQPQHF. DNA of the CDR3: TGTGCCAGCAGGAGAGGGGGAGATCAGCCCCAGCATTTT.

The rearrangement uses TRBV7-9 and TRBJ1-5, with D uncertain. Looked up from germline, CDR1 is SEHNR and CDR2 is FQNEAQ (reference sequence). Trimming removed 4 bases from V and 3 bases from J, with 16 bases in between. The CDR3 sequence is 16 residues long. The CDR3 DNA reads TGTGCCAGCAGCTATGCGGCAGCGGGATCCAATCAGCCCCAGCATTTT. Translating gives CASSYAAAGSNQPQHF. The whole variable domain, filled in from reference TRBV7-9 and TRBJ1-5, reads DTGVSQNPRHKITKRGQNVTFRCDPISEHNRLYWYRQTLGQGPEFLTYFQNEAQLEKSRLLSDRFSAERPKGSFSTLEIQRTEQGDSAMYLCASSYAAAGSNQPQHFGDGTRLSIL.

The CDR3 loop reads CSVGDWGEQYF. CDR3 DNA: TGCAGCGTTGGGGACTGGGGCGAGCAGTACTTC. The chain has TRBV29-1 and TRBJ2-7, with D perhaps matching TRBD2 (6 bases). Germline CDR1 reads SQVTM; CDR2 reads ANQGSEA. V lost 4 bases and J lost 6, with 10 bases in between. This CDR3 contains 11 residues.

This clonotype was seen a handful of times. The chain employs TRBV4-2 and TRBJ2-2, with 9 nucleotides matching TRBD1. V lost 2 bases and J lost 3; bases outside the gene matches: 13. Germline assignment: CDR1 LGHNA and CDR2 YNFKEQ. The CDR3 length is 19 residues. The CDR3 nucleotides are TGTGCCAGCAGCCAATCAAGGACGGGACAGGGAGGGTACACCGGGGAGCTGTTTTTT. It encodes CASSQSRTGQGGYTGELFF.

DNA for the CDR3: TGTGCCAGCAGCGGGCCGACGGGGAACACCGGGGAGCTGTTTTTT. Translated: CASSGPTGNTGELFF. The genes are TRBV5-4 and TRBJ2-2; D ambiguous. This CDR3 region has 15 residues. V lost 4 bases, J lost 1 base, and 11 bases lay in between. Germline CDR1 SGHNT, CDR2 YYREEE (reference sequence).

The table lists this clonotype with many counts. V gene TRBV20-1 combines with J gene TRBJ2-3; D remains ambiguous. This CDR3 is 13 amino acids long. With 1 base removed from V and 2 bases from J, the gap between germline ends came to 7 bases. CDR1 and CDR2 from the germline V gene are DFQATT and SNEGSKA (reference sequence). CDR3 DNA sequence: TGCAGTGCTAGAGTTCCGACCACAGATACGCAGTATTTT. It translates to CSARVPTTDTQYF.

This clonotype was seen a handful of times. V is TRBV5-1 and J is TRBJ2-7, with 8 bases aligning to TRBD1. After removal of 5 bases from V and 1 base from J, the junction contained 11 bases not matched to a gene. The CDR3 consists of 16 residues. CDR1 and CDR2 from the germline V gene are SGHRS and YFSETQ. The CDR3, as DNA: TGCGCCAGCAGTCTTTCCGGAGGGACAGGTTCCTACGAGCAGTACTTC. Amino acid sequence: CASSLSGGTGSYEQYF.

This clonotype was detected only a few times. The V and J genes are TRBV7-9 and TRBJ2-7; D not certain. The CDR3 totals 14 residues. From germline, CDR1 is SEHNR and CDR2 FQNEAQ (reference sequence). V was trimmed by 3 bases and J by 4 bases, leaving 13 bases between them. The CDR3 spells CASSFTKYGYEQYF. The DNA for the CDR3 is TGTGCCAGCAGCTTTACAAAGTACGGGTACGAGCAGTACTTC.

This clonotype was picked up a small number of times. The gene calls are TRBV18 and TRBJ2-4; 8 bases map to TRBD1. CDR1 KGHSH and CDR2 LQKENI come from the germline V gene. The CDR3 sequence is 13 residues long. The junction had 8 bases not matched to a gene; V was cut back by 8 bases and J by 8 bases. The DNA of the CDR3 is TGTGCCAGCACGATAGGACAGGGAGACATTCAGTACTTC. Protein product: CASTIGQGDIQYF.